One and the same sample provided the 20 T cell receptor beta chains below, sequenced in a study of T cells in Graves' hyperthyroidism and ophthalmopathy (dated by TCRdb to between 2019 and 2020). The library was generated by multiplex PCR. Sequencing used an Illumina HiSeq 2000. The TCR beta CDR3 regions were amplified from the RNA transcripts. The TCR CDR3 was subjected to a first round of RT-PCR using the HTBI primer set and the Qiagen OneStep RT-PCR kit. Starting from the raw public reads, TCRdb applied fastp trimming at Q25, assembled clones with MiXCR and retained in-frame beta chains. Rows merge per CDR3 protein into single entries with the most common DNA and genes. Counted in this sample were about 96,000 distinct CDR3 sequences; around 52% of them appeared once. Of the sample, roughly 26% is held by the ten largest clones. The sample comprised blood. These receptor sequences come from a woman between 40 and 55 years old with Graves' hyperthyroidism.

The chain employs TRBV5-5 and TRBJ1-2; no reliable D call. The V end lost 9 bases, the J end lost 4 bases, and 16 bases lay between the germline ends. The CDR3 is made up of 13 amino acids. Germline V gene sequence: CDR1 SGHKS, CDR2 YYEKEE (reference sequence). The DNA of the CDR3 is TGTGCCAATAGCGGAATAACGGGCTATGGCTACACCTTC. This gives the protein CANSGITGYGYTF.

This clonotype has ten or more counts. This sequence joins TRBV28 and TRBJ2-7, with D maybe TRBD2 (5 bases). CDR3 length: 12 residues. V was clipped by 8 bases and J by 0 bases, with 8 bases between them. The germline gives CDR1 MDHEN, CDR2 SYDVKM. As DNA, the CDR3 is TGTGCCAGCCAGCGGACCTCCTACGAGCAGTACTTC. This encodes CASQRTSYEQYF.

This clonotype was observed many times. This rearrangement joins TRBV20-1 to TRBJ1-5, with unresolved D. This CDR3 has 14 amino acids. CDR1 is DFQATT and CDR2 is SNEGSKA in the germline V gene (reference sequence). Trimming removed 0 bases from V and 1 base from J, with 7 bases in between. The CDR3: CSARDHGSNQPQHF. In nucleotides, the CDR3 is TGCAGTGCTAGAGATCACGGCAGCAATCAGCCCCAGCATTTT.

For this clonotype: This may be a read error, as it is one base from a much larger clone. This chain connects TRBV28 to TRBJ1-2; 9 bases fit TRBD1. Germline CDR1 is MDHEN and CDR2 is SYDVKM. Losses at the gene ends were 6 bases for V and 4 bases for J; bases not matched to a gene: 6. CDR3 length: 14 amino acids. CDR3 in DNA: TGTGCCAGCAGGAGGGACAGGGCTCCCTATGGCTACACCTTC. The encoded protein is CASRRDRAPYGYTF.

V gene TRBV10-3 combines with J gene TRBJ1-3; no clear D gene. The CDR3 has 9 residues. CDR1 and CDR2 from the germline V gene are ENHRY and SYGVKD. The ends were cut back, 6 bases at V and 9 bases at J, with 3 bases in the middle. CDR3 DNA sequence: TGTGCCATCAGGGGCACCATATATTTT. Translated, it gives CAIRGTIYF.

This rearrangement joins TRBV7-2 to TRBJ2-7; D is undetermined. V lost 6 bases and J lost 4, with 19 bases in between. The CDR3 contains 15 residues. Germline V gene lookup returns CDR1 SGHTA and CDR2 FQGNSA. CDR3 in amino acids: CASSFMRRSPYEQYF. CDR3 sequence (DNA): TGTGCCAGCAGTTTTATGCGCAGGAGTCCTTACGAGCAGTACTTC. Full variable domain (remainder filled in from reference TRBV7-2 and TRBJ2-7): GAGVSQSPSNKVTEKGKDVELRCDPISGHTALYWYRQSLGQGLEFLIYFQGNSAPDKSGLPSDRFSAERTGGSVSTLTIQRTQQEDSAVYLCASSFMRRSPYEQYFGPGTRLTVT.

This clonotype was counted at least ten times. V and J are TRBV15 and TRBJ1-2, with a tentative D call TRBD1 (5 bases). Germline lookup yields CDR1 LNHNV and CDR2 YYDKDF (reference sequence). The CDR3 is 16 residues long. V dropped 5 bases and J dropped 8 bases, with 24 bases sitting between them. The CDR3 DNA is TGTGCCACCAGCGGGGAAGATCGGGGCTCCTTCGGCGGCTACACCTTC. As protein: CATSGEDRGSFGGYTF.

On this clonotype itself: This may be a read error, as it is one base from a much larger clone. The rearrangement uses TRBV5-4 and TRBJ2-7; 9 bases fit TRBD2. Germline V lookup: CDR1 SGHNT, CDR2 YYREEE (reference sequence). This CDR3 region has 14 residues. CDR3 amino acids: CASSLGREGYERYF. The CDR3 DNA sequence: TGTGCCAGCAGCTTGGGGCGGGAGGGCTACGAGCGGTACTTC. The whole variable domain, remainder taken from reference TRBV5-4 and TRBJ2-7, is ETGVTQSPTHLIKTRGQQVTLRCSSQSGHNTVSWYQQALGQGPQFIFQYYREEENGRGNFPPRFSGLQFPNYSSELNVNALELDDSALYLCASSLGREGYERYFGPGTRLTVT.

The rearrangement joins TRBV29-1 to TRBJ2-5; 12 bases map to TRBD1. The germline CDR1 and CDR2 sequences are SQVTM and ANQGSEA. This CDR3 is built from 13 residues. V trimming: 6 bases; J trimming: 5 bases; junction bases outside the gene matches: 4. The CDR3 loop is CSVGTGGAETQYF. In nucleotides, the CDR3 is TGCAGCGTAGGGACAGGGGGCGCGGAGACCCAGTACTTC.

This clonotype occurred many times. The chain links TRBV6-5 to TRBJ1-2; no clear D gene. CDR3 size: 12 residues. The germline V and J ends were trimmed by 6 bases and 7 bases, with 12 bases remaining between them. Germline V CDR1 and CDR2: MNHEY, SVGAGI. This chain's CDR3 is CASRRYKTGYTF. The CDR3 DNA is TGTGCCAGCAGGCGGTATAAGACTGGCTACACCTTC.

The chain uses TRBV25-1 and TRBJ1-1; a possible D gene is TRBD1 (5 bases). The germline V gene encodes CDR1 MGHDK and CDR2 SYGVNS. This CDR3 comprises 10 residues. The CDR3 nucleotides read TGTGCTAGTCCAGGGCCTGAAGCTTTCTTT. Translation: CASPGPEAFF. Based on the CDR3 plus reference TRBV25-1 and TRBJ1-1, the full variable domain is EADIYQTPRYLVIGTGKKITLECSQTMGHDKMYWYQQDPGMELHLIHYSYGVNSTEKGDLSSESTVSRIRTEHFPLTLESARPSHTSQYLCASPGPEAFFGQGTRLTVV.

In this sample, this clonotype turned up many times. The chain employs TRBV20-1 and TRBJ2-7; no definite D call. V was clipped by 1 base and J by 5 bases, with 9 bases between them. There are 12 residues in the CDR3. CDR1 and CDR2 (germline): DFQATT, SNEGSKA (reference sequence). The CDR3: CSARVDRNEQYF. The CDR3 DNA reads TGCAGTGCTAGAGTCGACCGAAACGAGCAGTACTTC.

This sequence joins TRBV5-6 and TRBJ1-1; D not certain. Germline V gene data show CDR1 as SGHDT and CDR2 as YYEEEE. The CDR3 runs to 14 residues. The V and J ends lost 2 bases and 10 bases respectively, with 18 bases between them. The CDR3 nucleotides read TGTGCCAGCAGCTTAGGCGGGCGAGCTCAAGCAGCTTTCTTT. Its translation: CASSLGGRAQAAFF.

The chain employs TRBV29-1 and TRBJ2-7; 7 positions agree with TRBD2. V was clipped by 8 bases and J by 6 bases; unmatched bases: 16. Germline V lookup: CDR1 SQVTM, CDR2 ANQGSEA. CDR3 size: 14 residues. CDR3 sequence: CSLAGGGPVAEQYF. CDR3 DNA sequence: TGCAGCTTAGCGGGTGGAGGGCCAGTAGCCGAGCAGTACTTC.

Comment on this clonotype: A read error is likely, as this CDR3 ends without the conserved phenylalanine or tryptophan. The gene calls are TRBV7-2 and TRBJ1-5; D ambiguous. Trimming removed 5 bases from V and 8 bases from J, with 13 bases in between. CDR1 is SGHTA, CDR2 FQGNSA, per germline. This CDR3 has 13 residues. CDR3 amino acids: CASSPLRGEPQHL. In DNA form, the CDR3 reads TGTGCCAGCAGCCCCCTTCGGGGTGAGCCCCAGCATTTA.

Remarks on this clonotype: No conserved phenylalanine or tryptophan ends this CDR3, so it is likely a read error. The chain is built from TRBV11-1 and TRBJ2-3; 7 bases fit TRBD2. CDR1 and CDR2 from the germline V gene are SGHAT and FQDESV (reference sequence). This CDR3 has 15 residues. Losses at the gene ends were 8 bases for V and 2 bases for J; bases not matched to a gene: 10. The CDR3 reads CASEREGVVTDTQYL. Written as DNA, the CDR3 is TGTGCCAGCGAGAGGGAGGGAGTTGTCACAGATACGCAGTATTTA.

This clonotype was seen at least ten times. DNA of the CDR3: TGTGCCAGTAGTATATGGGGGGCTCGAGATGGCTACACCTTC. Its protein is CASSIWGARDGYTF. The chain is built from TRBV19 and TRBJ1-2, with TRBD1 as a possible D gene (6 bases). V was trimmed by 2 bases and J by 6 bases, leaving 13 bases between them. The CDR3 runs to 14 residues. Germline V CDR1 and CDR2: LNHDA, SQIVND (reference sequence).

This clonotype was detected many times. V gene TRBV4-1 combines with J gene TRBJ1-5; the D is unclear. V shed 0 bases and J shed 2 bases, with 8 bases lying between them. Germline V gives CDR1 MGHRA, CDR2 YSYEKL. The CDR3 runs to 15 residues. CDR3 nucleotide sequence: TGCGCCAGCAGCCAAGACGGCCATCGCAATCAGCCCCAGCATTTT. This gives the protein CASSQDGHRNQPQHF.

The J gene is TRBJ2-5, the V gene TRBV9, with 9 nucleotides matching TRBD1. Per germline, CDR1 SGDLS and CDR2 YYNGEE. The junction had 6 bases not matched to a gene; V was cut back by 4 bases and J by 2 bases. The CDR3 has 15 residues. The CDR3 coding sequence is TGTGCCAGCAGCCTTGACAGGGGGGATCAAGAGACCCAGTACTTC. Its protein is CASSLDRGDQETQYF.

The V and J genes are TRBV29-1 and TRBJ2-7, with D hard to call. The CDR3 consists of 13 residues. From germline, CDR1 is SQVTM and CDR2 ANQGSEA. Trimming left V 6 bases short and J 2 bases short, with 14 bases between. The CDR3 bases are TGCAGCGTGCGCGAGGCGGCTACCTACGAGCAGTACTTC. This gives the protein CSVREAATYEQYF.